This passage covers 22 T cell receptor beta chains from one sample sequenced in a study of T cell responses to AZD1222 COVID-19 vaccine. TCRdb's table, derived via immunoSEQ multiplex PCR, lists solely in-frame clones and lacks some. The sample includes about 130,000 clones, around 86% of them seen just once. This material consisted of peripheral blood, taken on day 0 of AZD1222 vaccination. The receptors come from an adult in good health.

This clone was picked up one time. The chain combines TRBV3-1 (or the pseudogene TRBV3-2) with TRBJ2-1; D is perhaps TRBD1 or TRBD2 (5 bases each). V lost 0 bases, J lost 4 bases, and 10 bases lay in between. The germline gives CDR1 LGHDT, CDR2 YNNKEL (reference sequence). The CDR3 loop spans 15 amino acids. This CDR3 reads CASSQDTGPYNEQFF. The CDR3 DNA reads as TGTGCCAGCAGCCAAGACACGGGGCCGTACAATGAGCAGTTCTTC.

The chain is built from TRBV24-1 and TRBJ2-7; 8 bases are a match to TRBD1. CDR1 and CDR2 (germline): KGHDR, SFDVKD. V lost 3 bases and J lost 5; bases outside the gene matches: 5. CDR3 length: 14 residues. CDR3 protein: CATSDPGGFDEQYF. The CDR3 coding sequence is TGTGCCACCAGTGATCCAGGGGGCTTCGACGAGCAGTACTTC.

This rearrangement joins TRBV7-2 to TRBJ2-3; no firm D call. Germline V gives CDR1 SGHTA, CDR2 FQGNSA. The CDR3 consists of 11 residues. V shed 7 bases and J shed 2 bases, with 4 bases lying between them. CDR3 loop: CASTPTDTQYF. The CDR3 DNA reads as TGTGCCAGCACCCCCACAGATACGCAGTATTTT. The full variable domain, completed using reference TRBV7-2 and TRBJ2-3, is GAGVSQSPSNKVTEKGKDVELRCDPISGHTALYWYRQSLGQGLEFLIYFQGNSAPDKSGLPSDRFSAERTGGSVSTLTIQRTQQEDSAVYLCASTPTDTQYFGPGTRLTVL.

V and J are TRBV27 and TRBJ1-5; D is ambiguous. Germline V CDR1 and CDR2: MNHEY, SMNVEV (reference sequence). Between the trimmed V and J ends, which lost 2 bases and 0 bases, there was a span of 8 bases. This CDR3 has 15 amino acids. CDR3 DNA: TGTGCCAGCAGTTTAGGAGTGAATAGCAATCAGCCCCAGCATTTT. Translation: CASSLGVNSNQPQHF.

The chain recombines TRBV28 with TRBJ1-2; D not resolved. CDR3 length: 14 residues. Germline loops: CDR1 MDHEN, CDR2 SYDVKM. The V gene lost 8 bases and the J gene lost 7 bases, with 20 bases spanning the gap. This CDR3 reads CASRTVVPVGGYTF. The DNA for the CDR3 is TGTGCCAGCCGAACAGTGGTCCCCGTCGGTGGCTACACCTTC.

The gene calls are TRBV4-3 and TRBJ2-3; 12 bases fit TRBD2. The CDR3 spans 17 residues. V shed 0 bases, J shed 3 bases, and the junction held 4 bases outside the gene matches. Germline CDR1 is LGHNA and CDR2 is YSLEER. The CDR3 nucleotides are TGCGCCAGCAGCCAAGATCGGACTAGCGGGGAGACAGATACGCAGTATTTT. It is translated as CASSQDRTSGETDTQYF.

This rearrangement joins TRBV7-2 to TRBJ2-1; TRBD2 matches 12 bases. V was pared by 5 bases and J by 7 bases, with 9 bases of the junction left unmatched. Germline assignment: CDR1 SGHTA and CDR2 FQGNSA. CDR3 length: 16 amino acids. The CDR3 DNA sequence: TGTGCCAGCAGCGTTTCTAGCGGGGGGGGACAAAATGAGCAGTTCTTC. Translation gives CASSVSSGGGQNEQFF.

The V gene is TRBV10-2, the J gene TRBJ2-7; TRBD2 aligns across 10 bases. The CDR3 length is 16 residues. Germline loops: CDR1 WSHSY, CDR2 SAAADI. Trimming removed 6 bases from V and 2 bases from J; junction bases left unmatched: 10. CDR3 DNA sequence: TGCGCCAGCAGCCTCCTTAGCGGGGGGACGGCCTACGAGCAGTACTTC. Amino acid sequence: CASSLLSGGTAYEQYF.

The chain carries TRBV5-1 and TRBJ2-5, with D perhaps matching TRBD2 (6 bases). Trimming removed 2 bases from V and 5 bases from J, with 13 bases in between. The germline CDR1 and CDR2 sequences are SGHRS and YFSETQ. This CDR3 contains 14 residues. The CDR3 loop is CASSFYSGGETQYF. The CDR3 DNA sequence: TGCGCCAGCAGCTTTTATTCTGGAGGGGAGACCCAGTACTTC.

This chain joins TRBV4-1 and TRBJ1-6; no clear D. CDR1 and CDR2 (germline): MGHRA, YSYEKL. This CDR3 is 20 amino acids long. Trimming stripped 5 bases from V and 0 bases from J, with 23 bases between. The CDR3 spells CASSNKAPSGSSSYNSPLHF. The CDR3 region has the DNA TGCGCCAGCAGCAACAAGGCTCCTTCGGGCTCGAGCTCCTATAATTCACCCCTCCACTTT.

This chain uses TRBV5-1 with TRBJ1-1; 8 bases are a match to TRBD1. This CDR3 region has 14 residues. V shed 4 bases, J shed 5 bases, and the junction held 7 bases outside the gene matches. Per the germline V gene, CDR1 is SGHRS and CDR2 is YFSETQ. The CDR3: CASSLGQGGTEAFF. Written as DNA, the CDR3 is TGCGCCAGCAGCCTAGGACAGGGTGGGACTGAAGCTTTCTTT.

This chain joins TRBV10-2 and TRBJ2-2, with 9 bases that match TRBD2. After removal of 2 bases from V and 3 bases from J, the junction contained 4 bases not matched to a gene. The CDR3 has 16 amino acids. Per germline, CDR1 WSHSY and CDR2 SAAADI. For the CDR3, the DNA is TGCGCCAGCAGTGAGAGACTAGCGGAGCACACCGGGGAGCTGTTTTTT. Translating it yields CASSERLAEHTGELFF.

The V call is TRBV3-1 (or the pseudogene TRBV3-2), the J call TRBJ2-2; 13 nucleotides match TRBD2. The V and J ends lost 5 bases and 5 bases, in that order; junction bases with no gene match: 5. This CDR3 has 16 amino acids. The germline gives CDR1 LGHDT, CDR2 YNNKEL (reference sequence). CDR3 DNA: TGTGCCAGCAGCTTTCGACTAGCGGGGGGTACCGGGGAGCTGTTTTTT. Its protein is CASSFRLAGGTGELFF.

V is TRBV6-5 and J is TRBJ2-2, with 10 bases identical to TRBD1. Per the germline V gene, CDR1 is MNHEY and CDR2 is SVGAGI. The V and J ends lost 2 bases and 6 bases, in that order; junction bases with no gene match: 3. The CDR3 is 15 amino acids. The CDR3 DNA follows: TGTGCCAGCAGTTACCTGACAGGGGGCCCCGGGGAGCTGTTTTTT. It translates to CASSYLTGGPGELFF.

V usage is TRBV20-1 and J usage is TRBJ1-1; D gene ambiguous. Trimming left V 5 bases short and J 4 bases short, with 8 bases between. Germline V lookup: CDR1 DFQATT, CDR2 SNEGSKA (reference sequence). The CDR3 runs 11 residues. CDR3 region: CSARTVTEAFF. DNA of the CDR3: TGCAGTGCTCGAACCGTCACTGAAGCTTTCTTT.

This chain connects TRBV29-1 to TRBJ1-1; D is perhaps TRBD1 (5 bases). This CDR3 has 15 residues. Germline-derived CDR1 and CDR2 are SQVTM and ANQGSEA. CDR3 in DNA: TGCAGAGCCGAGGCGCCGAGGGGCCCTTTGACTGAAGCTTTCTTT. Translating it yields CRAEAPRGPLTEAFF.

The chain joins TRBV5-1 to TRBJ2-7; possible D gene TRBD2, 7 bases. The ends were cut back, 4 bases at V and 5 bases at J, with 13 bases in the middle. Germline V lookup: CDR1 SGHRS, CDR2 YFSETQ. The CDR3 runs to 13 residues. CDR3 loop: CASSLGGPNEQYF. DNA of the CDR3: TGCGCCAGCAGCCTCGGGGGGCCAAACGAGCAGTACTTC.

The chain employs TRBV11-3 and TRBJ2-1; D is perhaps TRBD1 (6 bases). Germline V CDR1 and CDR2: SGHNT, YENEEA. V lost 9 bases and J lost 0, with 12 bases in between. CDR3 length: 14 amino acids. The DNA of the CDR3 is TGTGCCAGTGCGGACAGCAGCTCCTACAATGAGCAGTTCTTC. The encoded protein is CASADSSSYNEQFF. Full variable domain (rest looked up from reference TRBV11-3 and TRBJ2-1): EAGVVQSPRYKIIEKKQPVAFWCNPISGHNTLYWYLQNLGQGPELLIRYENEEAVDDSQLPKDRFSAERLKGVDSTLKIQPAELGDSAVYLCASADSSSYNEQFFGPGTRLTVL.

The chain links TRBV28 to TRBJ2-2, with D unclear. V was trimmed by 5 bases and J by 5 bases, leaving 21 bases between them. The CDR3 runs to 17 residues. CDR1 and CDR2 from the germline V gene are MDHEN and SYDVKM. The CDR3 reads CASSPRVLFVGTGELFF. CDR3 nucleotide sequence: TGTGCCAGCAGTCCCCGGGTCCTCTTTGTGGGGACCGGGGAGCTGTTTTTT.

The rearrangement links TRBV28 to TRBJ1-6; no firm D call. There are 14 residues in the CDR3. V was pared by 7 bases and J by 5 bases, with 12 bases between. From germline, CDR1 is MDHEN and CDR2 SYDVKM. The CDR3 here is CASTPGSDNSPLHF. The DNA for the CDR3 is TGTGCCAGCACCCCGGGGTCGGATAATTCACCCCTCCACTTT.

This chain joins TRBV27 and TRBJ1-2, with 8 bases that match TRBD1. The J segment lost 2 bases and the V segment lost 5 bases, leaving 13 bases of the junction unmatched. The CDR3 runs to 17 residues. Germline CDR1 MNHEY, CDR2 SMNVEV (reference sequence). The CDR3 region is CASSLILAGGSNYGYTF. The CDR3 DNA reads TGTGCCAGCAGTCTTATCCTGGCAGGGGGCTCGAACTATGGCTACACCTTC.

This chain connects TRBV19 to TRBJ1-1, with D unresolved. Germline loops: CDR1 LNHDA, CDR2 SQIVND (reference sequence). CDR3 length: 13 residues. Trimming cost V 7 bases and J 0 bases, with 9 bases left between them. CDR3 bases: TGTGCCAGTACGAGGCAGCTGAACACTGAAGCTTTCTTT. Translated, it gives CASTRQLNTEAFF. The whole variable domain, remainder taken from reference TRBV19 and TRBJ1-1, is DGGITQSPKYLFRKEGQNVTLSCEQNLNHDAMYWYRQDPGQGLRLIYYSQIVNDFQKGDIAEGYSVSREKKESFPLTVTSAQKNPTAFYLCASTRQLNTEAFFGQGTRLTVV.